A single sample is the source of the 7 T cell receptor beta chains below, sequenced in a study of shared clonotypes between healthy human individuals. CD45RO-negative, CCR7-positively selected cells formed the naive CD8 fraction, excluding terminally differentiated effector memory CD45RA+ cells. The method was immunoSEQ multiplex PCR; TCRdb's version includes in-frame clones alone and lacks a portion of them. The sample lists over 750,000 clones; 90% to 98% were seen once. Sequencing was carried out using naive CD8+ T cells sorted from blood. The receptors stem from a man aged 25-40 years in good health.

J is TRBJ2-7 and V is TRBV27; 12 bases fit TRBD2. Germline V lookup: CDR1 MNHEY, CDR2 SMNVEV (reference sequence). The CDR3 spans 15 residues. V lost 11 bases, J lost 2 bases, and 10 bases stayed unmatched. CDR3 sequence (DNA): TGTGCCGTAAGGACTAGCGGGACCCGTCCCTACGAGCAGTACTTC. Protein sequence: CAVRTSGTRPYEQYF.

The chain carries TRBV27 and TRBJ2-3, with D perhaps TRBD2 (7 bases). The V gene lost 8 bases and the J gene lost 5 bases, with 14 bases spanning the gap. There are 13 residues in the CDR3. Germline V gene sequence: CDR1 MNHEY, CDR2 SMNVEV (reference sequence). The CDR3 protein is CASGRGVQDTQYF. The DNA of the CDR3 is TGTGCCAGCGGGAGGGGGGTTCAAGATACGCAGTATTTT.

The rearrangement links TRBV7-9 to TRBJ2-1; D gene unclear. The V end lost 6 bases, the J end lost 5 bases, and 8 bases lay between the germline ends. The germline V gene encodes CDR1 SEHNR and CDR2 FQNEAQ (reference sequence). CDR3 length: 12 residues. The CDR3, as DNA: TGTGCCAGCAGTCCAGTCGACAATGAGCAGTTCTTC. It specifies CASSPVDNEQFF.

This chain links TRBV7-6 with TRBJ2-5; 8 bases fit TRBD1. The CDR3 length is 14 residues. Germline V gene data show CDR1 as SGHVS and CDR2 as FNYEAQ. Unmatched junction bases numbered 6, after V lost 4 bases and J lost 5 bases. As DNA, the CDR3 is TGTGCCAGCAGCTCCGCGACAGGGGTGGAGACCCAGTACTTC. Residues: CASSSATGVETQYF.

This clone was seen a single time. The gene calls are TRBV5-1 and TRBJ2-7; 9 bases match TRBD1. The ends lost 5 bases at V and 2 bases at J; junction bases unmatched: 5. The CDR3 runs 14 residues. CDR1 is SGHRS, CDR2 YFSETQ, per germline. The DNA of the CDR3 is TGCGCCAGCAGACTAGGACAGGGGACCTACGAGCAGTACTTC. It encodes CASRLGQGTYEQYF. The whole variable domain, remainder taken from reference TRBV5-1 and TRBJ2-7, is KAGVTQTPRYLIKTRGQQVTLSCSPISGHRSVSWYQQTPGQGLQFLFEYFSETQRNKGNFPGRFSGRQFSNSRSEMNVSTLELGDSALYLCASRLGQGTYEQYFGPGTRLTVT.

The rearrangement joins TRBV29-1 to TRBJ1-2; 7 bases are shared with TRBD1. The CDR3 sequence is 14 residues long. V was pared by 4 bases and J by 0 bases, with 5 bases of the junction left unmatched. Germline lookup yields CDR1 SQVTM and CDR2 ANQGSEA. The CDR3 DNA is TGCAGCGTTGGACGACAGGGTCCTAACTATGGCTACACCTTC. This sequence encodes CSVGRQGPNYGYTF.

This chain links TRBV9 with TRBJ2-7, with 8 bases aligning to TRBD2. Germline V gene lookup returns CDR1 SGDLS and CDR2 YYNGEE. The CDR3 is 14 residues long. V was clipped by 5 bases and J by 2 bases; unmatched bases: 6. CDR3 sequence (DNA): TGTGCCAGCAGTGAAGCGGGGGAGCCCTACGAGCAGTACTTC. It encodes CASSEAGEPYEQYF. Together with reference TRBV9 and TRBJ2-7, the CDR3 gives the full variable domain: DSGVTQTPKHLITATGQRVTLRCSPRSGDLSVYWYQQSLDQGLQFLIQYYNGEERAKGNILERFSAQQFPDLHSELNLSSLELGDSALYFCASSEAGEPYEQYFGPGTRLTVT.